At least ten counts were recorded for the clone carrying this TCR beta chain. This entry comes from a study of T cells in Graves' hyperthyroidism and ophthalmopathy. This CDR3 has 13 residues. The V end was cut by 0 bases, the J end by 5 bases, with 8 bases between. Germline V CDR1 and CDR2: SGDLS, YYNGEE. Amplification yielded TCR beta CDR3 regions, with RNA transcripts as the source. The HTBI primer set served for first-round RT-PCR of the TCR CDR3. Using its own MiXCR run on the multiplex PCR reads, TCRdb lists one record per CDR3 protein. The sample yields a few hundred thousand distinct CDR3 sequences, approximately 13% seen once.

Sequenced sample: blood. This receptor was obtained from a young woman with Graves' hyperthyroidism. This sequence joins TRBV9 and TRBJ1-1, with unresolved D. DNA for the CDR3: TGTGCCAGCAGCGTAGAAGGCGGGACTGAAGCTTTCTTT. Its protein product is CASSVEGGTEAFF.